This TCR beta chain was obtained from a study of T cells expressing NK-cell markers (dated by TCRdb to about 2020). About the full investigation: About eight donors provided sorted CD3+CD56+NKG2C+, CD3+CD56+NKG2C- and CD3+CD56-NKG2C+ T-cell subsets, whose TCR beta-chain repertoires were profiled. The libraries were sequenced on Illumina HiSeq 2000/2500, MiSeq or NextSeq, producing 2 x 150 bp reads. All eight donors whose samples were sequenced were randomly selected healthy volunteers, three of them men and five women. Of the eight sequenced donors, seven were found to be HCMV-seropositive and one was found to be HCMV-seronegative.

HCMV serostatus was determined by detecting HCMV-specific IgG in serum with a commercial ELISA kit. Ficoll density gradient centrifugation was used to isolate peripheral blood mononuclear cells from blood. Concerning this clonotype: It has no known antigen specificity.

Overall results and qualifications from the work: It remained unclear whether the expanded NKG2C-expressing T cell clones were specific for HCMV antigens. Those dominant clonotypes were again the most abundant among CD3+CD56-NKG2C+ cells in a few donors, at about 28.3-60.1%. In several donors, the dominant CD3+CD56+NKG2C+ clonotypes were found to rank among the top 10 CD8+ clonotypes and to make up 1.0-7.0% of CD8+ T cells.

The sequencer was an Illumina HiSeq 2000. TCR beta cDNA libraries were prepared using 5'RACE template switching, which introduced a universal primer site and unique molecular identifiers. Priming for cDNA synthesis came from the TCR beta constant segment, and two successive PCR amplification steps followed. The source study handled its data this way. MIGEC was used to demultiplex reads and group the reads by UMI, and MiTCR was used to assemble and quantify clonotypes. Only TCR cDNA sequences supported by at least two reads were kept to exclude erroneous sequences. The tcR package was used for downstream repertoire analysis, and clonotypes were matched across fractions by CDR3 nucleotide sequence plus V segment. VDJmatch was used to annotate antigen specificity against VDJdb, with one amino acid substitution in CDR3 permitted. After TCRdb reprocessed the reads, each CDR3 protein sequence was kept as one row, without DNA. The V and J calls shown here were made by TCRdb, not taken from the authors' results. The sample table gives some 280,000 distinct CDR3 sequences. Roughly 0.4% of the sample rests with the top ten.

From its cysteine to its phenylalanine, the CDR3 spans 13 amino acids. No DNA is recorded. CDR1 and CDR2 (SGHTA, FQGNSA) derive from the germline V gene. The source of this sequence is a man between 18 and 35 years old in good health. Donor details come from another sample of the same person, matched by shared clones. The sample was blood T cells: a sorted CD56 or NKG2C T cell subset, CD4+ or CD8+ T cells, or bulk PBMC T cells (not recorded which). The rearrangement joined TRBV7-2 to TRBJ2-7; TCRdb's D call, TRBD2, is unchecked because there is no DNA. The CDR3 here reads CASSWDPPYEQYF.